Below are 8 T cell receptor beta chains sequenced from a single sample in a study of blood T cell repertoires in COVID-19. TCRdb's table, derived via immunoSEQ multiplex PCR, lists solely in-frame clones and lacks some. The table shows about 130,000 clones, with around 74% occurring only once. The source material was peripheral blood. These receptors were taken from a man at least 80 years old with COVID-19, enrolled during active disease.

This chain connects TRBV3-1 (or the pseudogene TRBV3-2) to TRBJ2-5; D is uncertain. Germline values: CDR1 LGHDT, CDR2 YNNKEL (reference sequence). Trimming took 3 bases from V and 2 from J, leaving 7 bases between them. CDR3 length: 13 amino acids. CDR3 in amino acids: CASSQRQQETQYF. The CDR3 nucleotides read TGTGCCAGCAGCCAGCGACAACAAGAGACCCAGTACTTC.

V gene TRBV18 combines with J gene TRBJ2-7; 15 positions match TRBD2. The CDR3 loop spans 15 amino acids. Germline V lookup: CDR1 KGHSH, CDR2 LQKENI. With V trimmed by 6 bases and J by 6 bases, 6 bases remained unmatched. DNA of the CDR3: TGTGCCAGCTCCCTGGGACTAGCGGGAGGCCTCGAGCAGTACTTC. Its translation: CASSLGLAGGLEQYF.

This clone occurred a few times. An end of the junction differs from the germline gene, which may be a read error. The chain is built from TRBV7-7 and TRBJ2-5; D is ambiguous. Germline V CDR1 and CDR2: SSHAT, FNYEAQ (reference sequence). The CDR3 spans 15 residues. The CDR3 DNA is TGTGCTAGCAGCTTAGAAAACGAGAAATGGGAGACCCAGTACTTC. It yields the protein CASSLENEKWETQYF.

The chain couples TRBV12-3 or TRBV12-4 to TRBJ1-1, with D unresolved. V was pared by 6 bases and J by 5 bases, with 13 bases between. This CDR3 has 13 residues. The CDR3 loop reads CASSRLGETEAFF. CDR3 DNA sequence: TGTGCCAGCAGCCGACTGGGAGAGACTGAAGCTTTCTTT.

The V and J genes are TRBV7-9 and TRBJ1-5; 7 nucleotides line up with TRBD1. In germline, CDR1 is SEHNR, CDR2 FQNEAQ (reference sequence). CDR3 length equals 18 residues. Unmatched junction bases numbered 14, after V lost 5 bases and J lost 1 base. Written as DNA, the CDR3 is TGTGCCAGCAGCGTTCCTTGGACAGGACTCTTCAGCAATCAGCCCCAGCATTTT. Protein sequence: CASSVPWTGLFSNQPQHF.

V is TRBV11-2 and J is TRBJ2-7, with 8 nucleotides matching TRBD1. The length of the CDR3 is 16 residues. Germline V gives CDR1 SGHAT, CDR2 FQNNGV. J gave up 2 bases and V 5 bases, and 11 bases lay outside the gene matches. The CDR3 DNA sequence: TGTGCCAGCAGCACCGTCCGGGACAGGAGAACCTACGAGCAGTACTTC. Its protein is CASSTVRDRRTYEQYF.

The V call is TRBV7-9, the J call TRBJ2-7; 9 positions agree with TRBD1. The trim removed 3 bases at V and 4 bases at J, leaving 4 bases unmatched. The CDR3 loop spans 14 amino acids. The germline CDR1 and CDR2 sequences are SEHNR and FQNEAQ (reference sequence). The CDR3 is CASSFRDRVYEQYF. In nucleotides, the CDR3 is TGTGCCAGCAGCTTCCGGGACAGGGTGTACGAGCAGTACTTC.

This rearrangement joins TRBV7-2 to TRBJ2-5; the D is unclear. The ends were cut back, 1 base at V and 5 bases at J, with 11 bases in the middle. CDR1 is SGHTA, CDR2 FQGNSA, per germline. The CDR3 spans 14 residues. The CDR3 sequence: CASSLEWYLETQYF. In DNA, the CDR3 is TGTGCCAGCAGCTTAGAATGGTACTTGGAGACCCAGTACTTC.